These T cell receptor beta chains were read from a single sample in a study of blood T cell repertoires in COVID-19. Some clones are missing from TCRdb's copy, which holds only in-frame ones; the method was immunoSEQ multiplex PCR. The repertoire holds under 60,000 clones, with 83% as singletons. What was sequenced was peripheral blood. These receptor sequences come from a human donor in a cohort sampled during active COVID-19. The CDR3 runs from the conserved cysteine through the conserved F or W.

V gene	CDR3 protein
TRBV6-1	CASSENEFRTALAKNIQYF
TRBV5-1	CASRGAPNTEAFF
TRBV6-2/TRBV6-3	CASSSRGHTGELFF
TRBV5-1	CASSLASRDRVVTGELFF
TRBV19	CASFAGNNQPQHF
TRBV5-6	CASSLGQVNQPQHF
TRBV4-2	CASSPQESFTNQPQHF
TRBV3-1/TRBV3-2	CASSPGTGNYEQYF
TRBV10-1	CASSPQQGVKDTQYF
TRBV2	CASGGTVSNTGELFF
TRBV6-6	CATYQGMNSPLHF
TRBV3-1/TRBV3-2	CASSQETGGRSPLHF
TRBV7-9	CASSLGPGIPPSYEQYF
TRBV23-1	CASSHTLVTSTDTQYF
TRBV6-5	CASTEGGAQNSEAFF
TRBV6-5	CASSYSGSPGEKLFF
TRBV14	CASSQDEGWNTEAFF
TRBV23-1	CASSRIGDRCVCPYTDTQYF
TRBV19	CASSTFRGGPTSGANVLTF
TRBV19	CASTQGAGTLTDTQYF
TRBV6-6	CASSYEKNTEAFF
TRBV19	CASSIQGKYQETQYF
TRBV19	CASTTRDRNTEAFF
TRBV6-4	CASSPGLAPDPDTQYF
TRBV4-2	CASSPDRSNEKLFF
TRBV5-1	CASSLWQPTGTGLYEQYF
TRBV5-1	CASSWTGGRTDTQYF
TRBV10-3	CAISEPGSHQHF